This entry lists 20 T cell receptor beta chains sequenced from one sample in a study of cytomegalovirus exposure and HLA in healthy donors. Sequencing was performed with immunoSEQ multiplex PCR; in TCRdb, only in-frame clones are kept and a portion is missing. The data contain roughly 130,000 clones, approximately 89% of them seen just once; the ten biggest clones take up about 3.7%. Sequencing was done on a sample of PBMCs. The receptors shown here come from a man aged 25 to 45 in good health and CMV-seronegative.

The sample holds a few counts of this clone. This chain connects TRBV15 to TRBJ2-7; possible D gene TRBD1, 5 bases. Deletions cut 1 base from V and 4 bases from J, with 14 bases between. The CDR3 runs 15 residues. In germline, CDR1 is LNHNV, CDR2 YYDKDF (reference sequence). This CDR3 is CATSRGRGIGYEQYF. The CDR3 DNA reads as TGTGCCACCAGCAGAGGAAGGGGTATCGGGTACGAGCAGTACTTC.

The CDR3 DNA reads as TGTGCCAGCAGCTTAGTTGCGGGGTTCGAGCAGTACTTC. Residues: CASSLVAGFEQYF. This chain uses TRBV7-9 with TRBJ2-7, with D perhaps TRBD2 (6 bases). This CDR3 region has 13 residues. Trimming shortened V by 1 base and J by 6 bases, and 10 bases separated the two germline ends. Per germline, CDR1 SEHNR and CDR2 FQNEAQ (reference sequence).

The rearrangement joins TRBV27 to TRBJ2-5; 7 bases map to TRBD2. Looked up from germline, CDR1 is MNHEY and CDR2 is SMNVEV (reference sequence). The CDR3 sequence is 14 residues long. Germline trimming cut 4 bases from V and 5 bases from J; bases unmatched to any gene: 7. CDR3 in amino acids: CASSWGGSFETQYF. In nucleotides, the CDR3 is TGTGCCAGCAGTTGGGGAGGGAGCTTTGAGACCCAGTACTTC.

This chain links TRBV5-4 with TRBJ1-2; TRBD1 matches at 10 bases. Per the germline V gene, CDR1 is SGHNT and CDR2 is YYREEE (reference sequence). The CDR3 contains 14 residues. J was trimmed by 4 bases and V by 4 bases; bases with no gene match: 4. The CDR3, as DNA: TGTGCCAGCAGCCAGAGGACAGGGGGCTATGGCTACACCTTC. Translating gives CASSQRTGGYGYTF.

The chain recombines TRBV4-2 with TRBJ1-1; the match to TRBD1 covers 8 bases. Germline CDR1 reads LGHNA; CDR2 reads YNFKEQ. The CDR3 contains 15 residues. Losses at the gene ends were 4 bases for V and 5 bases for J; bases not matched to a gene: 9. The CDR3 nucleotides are TGTGCCAGCAGCCTGACAGGGGCCGGTGGGACTGAAGCTTTCTTT. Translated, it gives CASSLTGAGGTEAFF.

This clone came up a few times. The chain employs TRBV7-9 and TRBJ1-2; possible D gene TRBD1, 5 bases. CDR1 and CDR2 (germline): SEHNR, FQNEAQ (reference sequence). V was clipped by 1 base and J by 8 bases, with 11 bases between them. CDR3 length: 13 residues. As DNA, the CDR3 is TGTGCCAGCAGCTTAGATCCAGGGAAAGGCTACACCTTC. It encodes CASSLDPGKGYTF.

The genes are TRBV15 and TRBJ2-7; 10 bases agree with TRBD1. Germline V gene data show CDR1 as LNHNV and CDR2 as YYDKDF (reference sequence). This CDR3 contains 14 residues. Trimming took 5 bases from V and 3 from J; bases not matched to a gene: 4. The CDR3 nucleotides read TGTGCCACCAGCGCGGACAGGGGGGGCTACGAGCAGTACTTC. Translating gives CATSADRGGYEQYF.

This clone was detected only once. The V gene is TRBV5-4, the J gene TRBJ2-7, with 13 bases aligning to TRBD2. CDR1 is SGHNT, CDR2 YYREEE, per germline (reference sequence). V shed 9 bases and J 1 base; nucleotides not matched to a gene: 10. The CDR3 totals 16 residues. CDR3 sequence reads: CATGPPGLAGSYEQYF. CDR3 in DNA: TGTGCCACCGGACCCCCGGGACTAGCGGGGTCCTACGAGCAGTACTTC.

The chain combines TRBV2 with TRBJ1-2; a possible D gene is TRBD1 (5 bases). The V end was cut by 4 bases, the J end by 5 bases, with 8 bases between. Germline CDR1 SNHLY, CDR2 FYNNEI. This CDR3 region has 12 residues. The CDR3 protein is CASSADTYGYTF. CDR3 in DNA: TGTGCCAGCAGTGCGGACACTTATGGCTACACCTTC.

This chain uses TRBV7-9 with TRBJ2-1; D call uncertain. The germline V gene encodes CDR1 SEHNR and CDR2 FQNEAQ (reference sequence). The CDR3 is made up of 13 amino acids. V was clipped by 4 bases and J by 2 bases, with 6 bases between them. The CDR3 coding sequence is TGTGCCAGCAGCTCTACTACCTACAATGAGCAGTTCTTC. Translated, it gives CASSSTTYNEQFF.

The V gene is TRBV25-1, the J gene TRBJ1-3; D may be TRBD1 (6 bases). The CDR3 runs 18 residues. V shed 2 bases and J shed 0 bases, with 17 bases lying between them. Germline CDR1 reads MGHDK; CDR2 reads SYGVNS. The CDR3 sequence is CASSEQTKQGPSGNTIYF. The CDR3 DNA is TGTGCCAGCAGTGAACAGACTAAACAGGGACCCTCTGGAAACACCATATATTTT.

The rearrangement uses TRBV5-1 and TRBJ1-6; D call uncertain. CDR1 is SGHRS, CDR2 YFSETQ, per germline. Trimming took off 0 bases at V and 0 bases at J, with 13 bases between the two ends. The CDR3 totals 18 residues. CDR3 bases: TGCGCCAGCAGCTTGGGGAGACGCACGAGCTCCTATAATTCACCCCTCCACTTT. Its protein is CASSLGRRTSSYNSPLHF.

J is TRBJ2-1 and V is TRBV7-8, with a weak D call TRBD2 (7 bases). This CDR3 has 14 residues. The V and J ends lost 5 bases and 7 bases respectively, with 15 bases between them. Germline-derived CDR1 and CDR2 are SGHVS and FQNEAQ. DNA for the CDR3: TGTGCCAGCAGCCCCCGGAGGGGGGGGAATGAGCAGTTCTTC. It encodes CASSPRRGGNEQFF.

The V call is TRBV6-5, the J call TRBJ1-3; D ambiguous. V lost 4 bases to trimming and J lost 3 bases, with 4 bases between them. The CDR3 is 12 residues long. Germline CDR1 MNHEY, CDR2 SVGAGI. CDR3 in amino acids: CASSSNGNTIYF. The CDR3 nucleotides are TGTGCCAGCAGTTCAAATGGAAACACCATATATTTT.

This CDR3 is CASSLGRPEKNTEAFF. The CDR3 DNA follows: TGTGCCAGCAGCCTTGGCAGGCCGGAAAAGAACACTGAAGCTTTCTTT. This chain uses TRBV7-6 with TRBJ1-1; D not resolved. Trimming pared 5 bases from V and 1 base from J, leaving 17 bases between. The CDR3 spans 16 residues. Germline V gives CDR1 SGHVS, CDR2 FNYEAQ.

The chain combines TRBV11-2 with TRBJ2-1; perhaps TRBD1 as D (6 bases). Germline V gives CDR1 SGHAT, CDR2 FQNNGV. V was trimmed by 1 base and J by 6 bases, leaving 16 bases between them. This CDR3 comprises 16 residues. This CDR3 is CASSLVRGKMGNEQFF. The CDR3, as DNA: TGTGCCAGCAGCTTAGTAAGGGGGAAGATGGGCAATGAGCAGTTCTTC.

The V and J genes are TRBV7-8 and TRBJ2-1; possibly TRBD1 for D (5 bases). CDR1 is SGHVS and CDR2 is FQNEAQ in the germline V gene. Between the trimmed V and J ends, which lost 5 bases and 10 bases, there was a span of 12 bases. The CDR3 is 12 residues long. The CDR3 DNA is TGTGCCAGCAGCCTCTGGACACACGAGCAGTTCTTC. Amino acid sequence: CASSLWTHEQFF.

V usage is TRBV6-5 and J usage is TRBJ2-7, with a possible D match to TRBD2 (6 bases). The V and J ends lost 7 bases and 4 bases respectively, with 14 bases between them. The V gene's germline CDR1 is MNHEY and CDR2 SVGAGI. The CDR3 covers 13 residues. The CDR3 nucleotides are TGTGCCAGCACACTGGACGGACTATACGAGCAGTACTTC. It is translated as CASTLDGLYEQYF.

The chain's CDR3 is CATRQGPGSYNEQFF. The CDR3, as DNA: TGTGCCACCAGGCAGGGCCCAGGCTCCTACAATGAGCAGTTCTTC. This chain connects TRBV15 to TRBJ2-1, with a weak D call TRBD1 (5 bases). The V gene's germline CDR1 is LNHNV and CDR2 YYDKDF (reference sequence). V lost 6 bases and J 0 bases, leaving 12 bases between the germline ends. The CDR3 runs to 15 residues.

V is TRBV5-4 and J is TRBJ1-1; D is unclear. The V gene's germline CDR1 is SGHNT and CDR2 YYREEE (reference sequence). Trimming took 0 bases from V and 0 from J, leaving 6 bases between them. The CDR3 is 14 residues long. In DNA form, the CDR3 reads TGTGCCAGCAGCTTGGCCAAAATGAACACTGAAGCTTTCTTT. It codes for CASSLAKMNTEAFF. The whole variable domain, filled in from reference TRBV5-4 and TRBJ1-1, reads ETGVTQSPTHLIKTRGQQVTLRCSSQSGHNTVSWYQQALGQGPQFIFQYYREEENGRGNFPPRFSGLQFPNYSSELNVNALELDDSALYLCASSLAKMNTEAFFGQGTRLTVV.